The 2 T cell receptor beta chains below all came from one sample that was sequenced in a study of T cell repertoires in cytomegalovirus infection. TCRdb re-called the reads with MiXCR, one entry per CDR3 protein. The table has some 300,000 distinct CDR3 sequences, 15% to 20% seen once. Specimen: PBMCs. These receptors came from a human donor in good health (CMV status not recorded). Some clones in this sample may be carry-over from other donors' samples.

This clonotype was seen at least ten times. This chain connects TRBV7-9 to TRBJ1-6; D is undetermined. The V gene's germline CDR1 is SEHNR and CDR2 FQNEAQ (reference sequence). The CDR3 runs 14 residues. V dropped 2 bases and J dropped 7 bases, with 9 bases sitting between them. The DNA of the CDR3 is TGTGCCAGCAGCTTACCGAATGAGAATTCACCCCTCCACTTT. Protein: CASSLPNENSPLHF.

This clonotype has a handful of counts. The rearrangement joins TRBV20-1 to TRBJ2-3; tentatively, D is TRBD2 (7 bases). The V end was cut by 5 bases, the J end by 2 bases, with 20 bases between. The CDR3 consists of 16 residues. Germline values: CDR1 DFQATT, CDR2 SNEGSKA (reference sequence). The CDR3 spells CSAASRGGGLTDTQYF. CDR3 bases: TGCAGTGCTGCCAGCCGGGGCGGGGGCCTCACAGATACGCAGTATTTT.